A selection of T cell receptor beta chains follows, all from one sample in a study of T cell responses to AZD1222 COVID-19 vaccine. The repertoire was sequenced with immunoSEQ multiplex PCR; TCRdb's copy has only in-frame clones and lacks some. The sample has about 170,000 clones, more than 90% seen once. Sequenced here: peripheral blood, sampled on day 0 of AZD1222 vaccination. These receptor sequences come from an adult in good health. The CDR3 runs from the conserved cysteine through the conserved F or W. Each record gives: CDR3 length, J gene, D gene, V gene, clone size, CDR3 protein, CDR3 DNA. A D gene is named only where the DNA matches it firmly. Clone size is stated in some rows and not others, as once, few, many or a class when expanded.

length: 12
J: TRBJ2-6
D: TRBD1
V: TRBV3-1/TRBV3-2
size: .
CDR3: CASSLGTVDLTF
DNA: TGTGCCAGCAGCCTCGGGACAGTCGACCTGACTTTC

length: 13
J: TRBJ2-1
D: TRBD1
V: TRBV13
size: once
CDR3: CASSRDRGDEQFF
DNA: TGTGCCAGCAGCAGGGACAGGGGCGATGAGCAGTTCTTC

length: 14
J: TRBJ1-5
D: .
V: TRBV20-1
size: .
CDR3: CSASRLRVNQPQHF
DNA: TGCAGTGCTAGTAGACTGCGGGTGAATCAGCCCCAGCATTTT

length: 14
J: TRBJ1-3
D: .
V: TRBV6-5
size: .
CDR3: CASSYGSSGNTIYF
DNA: TGTGCCAGCAGTTATGGTAGCTCTGGAAACACCATATATTTT

length: 14
J: TRBJ2-7
D: .
V: TRBV5-8
size: .
CDR3: CASSLNQGSYEQYF
DNA: TGTGCCAGCAGCTTGAATCAGGGAAGCTACGAGCAGTACTTC

length: 15
J: TRBJ1-2
D: .
V: TRBV2
size: .
CDR3: CASSEAAVNRHGYTF
DNA: TGTGCCAGCAGTGAAGCGGCAGTCAATAGGCATGGCTACACCTTC

length: 14
J: TRBJ1-2
D: .
V: TRBV6-5
size: .
CDR3: CASNPAGTSYGYTF
DNA: TGTGCCAGCAATCCTGCCGGGACAAGCTATGGCTACACCTTC

length: 14
J: TRBJ2-2
D: .
V: TRBV11-2
size: .
CDR3: CASSTGHNTGELFF
DNA: TGTGCCAGCAGTACGGGACACAACACCGGGGAGCTGTTTTTT

length: 16
J: TRBJ2-2
D: .
V: TRBV4-1
size: .
CDR3: CASSQDGPGGTGELFF
DNA: TGCGCCAGCAGCCAAGATGGGCCTGGGGGTACCGGGGAGCTGTTTTTT

length: 15
J: TRBJ1-2
D: TRBD1
V: TRBV27
size: .
CDR3: CASSPRTGGPYGYTF
DNA: TGTGCCAGCAGTCCGCGGACAGGAGGGCCTTATGGCTACACCTTC

length: 14
J: TRBJ2-5
D: .
V: TRBV5-1
size: .
CDR3: CASSLDQGRETQYF
DNA: TGCGCCAGCAGCTTGGACCAGGGCCGAGAGACCCAGTACTTC

length: 15
J: TRBJ2-1
D: .
V: TRBV18
size: .
CDR3: CASSPKPPAYNEQFF
DNA: TGTGCCAGCTCACCAAAACCCCCGGCCTACAATGAGCAGTTCTTC

length: 15
J: TRBJ1-1
D: .
V: TRBV7-9
size: .
CDR3: CASSPGDSLNTEAFF
DNA: TGTGCCAGCAGCCCGGGCGATTCCTTGAACACTGAAGCTTTCTTT

length: 14
J: TRBJ2-2
D: .
V: TRBV9
size: .
CDR3: CASSTGQNTGELFF
DNA: TGTGCCAGCAGCACGGGACAAAACACCGGGGAGCTGTTTTTT

length: 13
J: TRBJ1-3
D: .
V: TRBV6-5
size: once
CDR3: CAAYRVSGNTIYF
DNA: TGTGCCGCATACAGGGTATCAGGAAACACCATATATTTT

length: 14
J: TRBJ1-2
D: TRBD1
V: TRBV3-1/TRBV3-2
size: .
CDR3: CASSLRQGGYGYTF
DNA: TGTGCCAGCAGCTTGCGACAGGGAGGCTATGGCTACACCTTC

length: 16
J: TRBJ2-6
D: .
V: TRBV2
size: .
CDR3: CASKAGAYSGANVLTF
DNA: TGTGCCAGCAAGGCAGGGGCCTACTCTGGGGCCAACGTCCTGACTTTC

length: 13
J: TRBJ2-3
D: .
V: TRBV4-3
size: .
CDR3: CASSQDKTGTQYF
DNA: TGCGCCAGCAGCCAAGACAAAACCGGGACGCAGTATTTT

length: 11
J: TRBJ2-7
D: .
V: TRBV29-1
size: .
CDR3: CSVASVDEQYF
DNA: TGCAGCGTTGCGTCAGTTGACGAGCAGTACTTC

length: 15
J: TRBJ1-1
D: TRBD1
V: TRBV6-5
size: .
CDR3: CASSQRQTGGTEAFF
DNA: TGTGCCAGCAGCCAGCGCCAGACAGGGGGCACTGAAGCTTTCTTT

length: 15
J: TRBJ1-1
D: .
V: TRBV14
size: .
CDR3: CASSQDPHRNTEAFF
DNA: TGTGCCAGCAGCCAAGACCCGCACAGGAACACTGAAGCTTTCTTT

length: 14
J: TRBJ2-1
D: .
V: TRBV6-5
size: .
CDR3: CASSQGLRHNEQFF
DNA: TGTGCCAGCAGTCAGGGACTTAGACACAATGAGCAGTTCTTC

length: 12
J: TRBJ2-1
D: .
V: TRBV5-6
size: .
CDR3: CASSSATVEQFF
DNA: TGTGCCAGCAGCTCCGCGACGGTTGAGCAGTTCTTC

length: 15
J: TRBJ1-5
D: TRBD1
V: TRBV19
size: .
CDR3: CASSITGAWGQPQHF
DNA: TGTGCCAGTAGTATCACAGGGGCTTGGGGCCAGCCCCAGCATTTT

length: 16
J: TRBJ2-1
D: .
V: TRBV7-2
size: .
CDR3: CASSFIGGSSYNEQFF
DNA: TGTGCCAGCAGCTTTATAGGGGGAAGCTCCTACAATGAGCAGTTCTTC

length: 16
J: TRBJ1-1
D: .
V: TRBV15
size: .
CDR3: CATRVGWGSANTEAFF
DNA: TGTGCCACCAGAGTGGGATGGGGGTCGGCGAACACTGAAGCTTTCTTT

length: 15
J: TRBJ1-2
D: .
V: TRBV18
size: .
CDR3: CASSPPAGTNYGYTF
DNA: TGTGCCAGCTCACCACCGGCCGGGACTAACTATGGCTACACCTTC

length: 13
J: TRBJ2-4
D: .
V: TRBV25-1
size: .
CDR3: CASSDTGAVIQYF
DNA: TGTGCCAGCAGTGATACGGGGGCGGTCATTCAGTACTTC

length: 17
J: TRBJ1-2
D: .
V: TRBV5-1
size: .
CDR3: CASSLGPGTPQRYGYTF
DNA: TGCGCCAGCAGCTTGGGCCCCGGGACACCGCAAAGGTATGGCTACACCTTC

length: 14
J: TRBJ2-3
D: .
V: TRBV19
size: .
CDR3: CASRPNTGTDTQYF
DNA: TGTGCCAGTAGACCTAATACCGGCACAGATACGCAGTATTTT

length: 16
J: TRBJ2-7
D: .
V: TRBV7-8
size: .
CDR3: CASSSRQGVSSYEQYF
DNA: TGTGCCAGCAGCTCCCGGCAAGGGGTTAGCTCCTACGAGCAGTACTTC

length: 13
J: TRBJ1-4
D: TRBD1
V: TRBV4-1
size: .
CDR3: CASSQERGLKLFF
DNA: TGCGCCAGCAGCCAAGAGAGGGGGCTGAAACTGTTTTTT

length: 16
J: TRBJ2-3
D: TRBD1
V: TRBV19
size: .
CDR3: CASNDRVRGNRDTQYF
DNA: TGTGCCAGTAACGACAGGGTCCGGGGTAATCGGGATACGCAGTATTTT

length: 13
J: TRBJ1-2
D: TRBD1
V: TRBV18
size: .
CDR3: CASSPDRGRGYTF
DNA: TGTGCCAGCTCACCGGACAGGGGCAGAGGCTACACCTTC

length: 15
J: TRBJ2-1
D: .
V: TRBV6-5
size: .
CDR3: CASRFSESSYNEQFF
DNA: TGTGCCAGCAGATTCAGCGAAAGCTCCTACAATGAGCAGTTCTTC

length: 15
J: TRBJ1-3
D: TRBD1
V: TRBV30
size: .
CDR3: CAWSLTTGAGNTIYF
DNA: TGTGCCTGGAGTCTGACTACAGGGGCTGGAAACACCATATATTTT

length: 15
J: TRBJ2-5
D: TRBD2
V: TRBV3-1/TRBV3-2
size: .
CDR3: CASSRTSGRRETQYF
DNA: TGTGCCAGCAGCCGGACTAGCGGGAGAAGGGAGACCCAGTACTTC

length: 13
J: TRBJ1-6
D: .
V: TRBV4-2
size: few
CDR3: CASSQDSLPPLHF
DNA: TGTGCCAGCAGCCAAGATAGCCTTCCCCCCCTCCACTTT

length: 17
J: TRBJ1-2
D: TRBD1
V: TRBV6-6
size: .
CDR3: CASSPKRGTGTNYGYTF
DNA: TGTGCCAGCAGTCCCAAAAGGGGGACAGGAACCAACTATGGCTACACCTTC

length: 15
J: TRBJ1-5
D: .
V: TRBV5-5
size: .
CDR3: CASSLARNSNQPQHF
DNA: TGTGCCAGCAGCTTGGCCAGGAATAGCAATCAGCCCCAGCATTTT

length: 18
J: TRBJ2-1
D: TRBD2
V: TRBV23-1
size: .
CDR3: CASSPLKTSGRAINEQFF
DNA: TGCGCCAGCAGTCCCCTCAAAACTAGCGGGAGGGCCATAAATGAGCAGTTCTTC

length: 17
J: TRBJ2-2
D: .
V: TRBV4-1
size: few
CDR3: CASSHRTSGLRTGELFF
DNA: TGCGCCAGCAGCCACCGAACCTCAGGGTTGCGCACCGGGGAGCTGTTTTTT

length: 15
J: TRBJ1-2
D: .
V: TRBV6-1
size: .
CDR3: CASSEAARAVGGYTF
DNA: TGTGCCAGCAGTGAAGCGGCCAGGGCAGTAGGAGGCTACACCTTC

length: 14
J: TRBJ1-1
D: .
V: TRBV6-5
size: .
CDR3: CASIRDGGGTEAFF
DNA: TGTGCCAGCATCCGGGACGGTGGGGGAACTGAAGCTTTCTTT

length: 13
J: TRBJ1-1
D: .
V: TRBV12-3/TRBV12-4
size: .
CDR3: CASSLGGSTEAFF
DNA: TGTGCCAGCAGTTTAGGAGGATCGACTGAAGCTTTCTTT

length: 16
J: TRBJ2-7
D: .
V: TRBV18
size: .
CDR3: CASSLPRGTISYEQYF
DNA: TGTGCCAGCTCACTTCCCCGGGGGACCATCTCCTACGAGCAGTACTTC

length: 14
J: TRBJ1-1
D: .
V: TRBV5-4
size: .
CDR3: CASSLKLGITEAFF
DNA: TGTGCCAGCAGCTTGAAGCTGGGGATCACTGAAGCTTTCTTT

length: 12
J: TRBJ1-1
D: .
V: TRBV29-1
size: once
CDR3: CSVGQPNTEAFF
DNA: TGCAGCGTCGGACAGCCTAACACTGAAGCTTTCTTT

length: 15
J: TRBJ2-1
D: TRBD2
V: TRBV27
size: .
CDR3: CASSFPQASGGEQFF
DNA: TGTGCCAGCAGTTTCCCGCAGGCTAGCGGGGGTGAGCAGTTCTTC

length: 15
J: TRBJ1-2
D: TRBD1
V: TRBV3-1/TRBV3-2
size: .
CDR3: CASSQRSGGNYGYTF
DNA: TGTGCCAGCAGCCAAAGGTCAGGGGGCAACTATGGCTACACCTTC

length: 16
J: TRBJ1-5
D: TRBD1
V: TRBV4-2
size: .
CDR3: CASSQDPQGRNQPQHF
DNA: TGTGCCAGCAGCCAAGATCCACAGGGGAGAAATCAGCCCCAGCATTTT

length: 13
J: TRBJ1-6
D: .
V: TRBV5-1
size: once
CDR3: CASSLASANPLHF
DNA: TGCGCCAGCAGCTTGGCCTCGGCCAACCCCCTCCACTTT

length: 15
J: TRBJ1-5
D: .
V: TRBV6-2/TRBV6-3
size: .
CDR3: CASSFSGANNQPQHF
DNA: TGTGCCAGCAGTTTCTCAGGGGCCAACAATCAGCCCCAGCATTTT

length: 16
J: TRBJ2-1
D: TRBD2
V: TRBV19
size: .
CDR3: CASSIRGGASYNEQFF
DNA: TGTGCCAGTAGTATTCGGGGGGGCGCATCCTACAATGAGCAGTTCTTC

length: 15
J: TRBJ1-2
D: .
V: TRBV6-6
size: .
CDR3: CASSYSLRQGGGYTF
DNA: TGTGCCAGCAGTTACTCTCTCAGGCAGGGCGGTGGCTACACCTTC